This T cell receptor beta chain was identified in a study of blood T cell repertoires in COVID-19. The CDR3 length is 15 residues. The V segment lost 3 bases and the J segment 0 bases; nucleotides outside the gene matches: 4. CDR1 LNHDA and CDR2 SQIVND come from the germline V gene (reference sequence). Per the authors' pipeline: Nucleated cell counts were estimated from reference gene primer amplification. Method: immunoSEQ multiplex PCR; TCRdb's copy keeps in-frame clones and lacks some. The V and J calls and clone size come from that table; D and trimming were worked out from the DNA. This table has a few hundred thousand clones, about 85% appearing once.

The chain uses TRBV19 and TRBJ2-5, with 7 bases matching TRBD2. This clonotype originated in a young man who had recovered from COVID-19. Sample: peripheral blood. CDR3 sequence reads: CASSIAGEYQETQYF. The CDR3 DNA follows: TGTGCCAGTAGTATTGCGGGGGAATACCAAGAGACCCAGTACTTC.